What follows are 10 T cell receptor beta chains derived from one specimen sequenced in a study of blood T cell repertoires in COVID-19. Method: immunoSEQ multiplex PCR; TCRdb's copy keeps in-frame clones and lacks some. The sample shows roughly 280,000 clones, approximately 83% of them seen only once. The source material was peripheral blood. Receptors were obtained from a woman aged 70 to 79 with acute or convalescent COVID-19.

In its sample, this clone was seen a few times. The chain uses TRBV11-2 and TRBJ1-1, with no clear D. This CDR3 contains 13 residues. The V gene's germline CDR1 is SGHAT and CDR2 FQNNGV. V was trimmed by 3 bases and J by 11 bases, leaving 16 bases between them. The CDR3 is CASSFQVTRVAFF. Written as DNA, the CDR3 is TGTGCCAGCAGCTTCCAGGTAACGAGGGTGGCTTTCTTT.

This rearrangement joins TRBV6-5 to TRBJ1-1; TRBD1 is a possible D gene (5 bases). Deletions cut 8 bases from V and 5 bases from J, with 12 bases between. Germline V gene sequence: CDR1 MNHEY, CDR2 SVGAGI. CDR3 size: 12 residues. The CDR3 is CASGGVFTEAFF. As DNA, the CDR3 is TGTGCCAGCGGGGGGGTCTTTACTGAAGCTTTCTTT.

DNA for the CDR3: TGTGCCAGCAGCGTAGATGGGACACAGTACCCCACTGAAGCTTTCTTT. This translates into CASSVDGTQYPTEAFF. J is TRBJ1-1 and V is TRBV9; tentatively, D is TRBD1 (6 bases). CDR1 is SGDLS, CDR2 YYNGEE, per germline. With 0 bases removed from V and 4 bases from J, the gap between germline ends came to 16 bases. CDR3 length: 16 amino acids.

V usage is TRBV11-3 and J usage is TRBJ1-5; D might be TRBD1 (6 bases). Per the germline V gene, CDR1 is SGHNT and CDR2 is YENEEA. Trimming removed 5 bases at V and 6 bases at J, with 20 bases between. The CDR3 loop spans 16 amino acids. The CDR3 region is CASSLWRAGAPQPQHF. For the CDR3, the DNA is TGTGCCAGCAGCCTCTGGCGGGCAGGGGCCCCTCAGCCCCAGCATTTT.

The V and J genes are TRBV6-6 and TRBJ2-1; 7 bases match TRBD1. Germline V gives CDR1 MNHNY, CDR2 SVGAGI (reference sequence). The CDR3 is 14 amino acids. V shed 6 bases and J 7 bases; nucleotides not matched to a gene: 9. The CDR3 spells CASSRDRSGNEQFF. The DNA for the CDR3 is TGTGCCAGCAGCAGGGACAGAAGTGGGAATGAGCAGTTCTTC.

This chain links TRBV5-1 with TRBJ1-1; the D is unclear. Trimming removed 0 bases at V and 0 bases at J, with 6 bases between. CDR1 is SGHRS and CDR2 is YFSETQ in the germline V gene. The CDR3 is 14 residues long. Here the CDR3 DNA reads TGCGCCAGCAGCTTGGGCCAGGTGAACACTGAAGCTTTCTTT. This encodes CASSLGQVNTEAFF.

The V gene is TRBV6-5, the J gene TRBJ2-5; TRBD2 is a possible D gene (5 bases). The CDR3 extends over 13 amino acids. The V gene's germline CDR1 is MNHEY and CDR2 SVGAGI. The V gene lost 10 bases and the J gene lost 4 bases, with 16 bases spanning the gap. CDR3 sequence reads: CATGRDQRETQYF. For the CDR3, the DNA is TGTGCCACGGGTCGGGATCAAAGAGAGACCCAGTACTTC.

CDR3 amino acids: CASSLGGPSSNQPQHF. The DNA of the CDR3 is TGCGCCAGCAGCTTGGGGGGCCCCAGTAGCAATCAGCCCCAGCATTTT. V gene TRBV5-1 combines with J gene TRBJ1-5; weak D call: TRBD1 (5 bases). Trimming shortened V by 0 bases and J by 0 bases, and 10 bases separated the two germline ends. The CDR3 covers 16 residues. Germline CDR1 reads SGHRS; CDR2 reads YFSETQ. The whole variable domain, remainder taken from reference TRBV5-1 and TRBJ1-5, is KAGVTQTPRYLIKTRGQQVTLSCSPISGHRSVSWYQQTPGQGLQFLFEYFSETQRNKGNFPGRFSGRQFSNSRSEMNVSTLELGDSALYLCASSLGGPSSNQPQHFGDGTRLSIL.

The V and J genes are TRBV6-5 and TRBJ1-5, with D unclear. This CDR3 is 15 amino acids long. Between the trimmed V and J ends, which lost 0 bases and 0 bases, there was a span of 6 bases. Germline V gene sequence: CDR1 MNHEY, CDR2 SVGAGI. The CDR3: CASSYSGDSNQPQHF. CDR3 DNA sequence: TGTGCCAGCAGTTACTCCGGGGATAGCAATCAGCCCCAGCATTTT.

J is TRBJ1-2 and V is TRBV27; tentatively, D is TRBD1 (6 bases). The CDR3 consists of 13 residues. Germline lookup yields CDR1 MNHEY and CDR2 SMNVEV (reference sequence). Trimming removed 3 bases at V and 3 bases at J, with 8 bases between. The CDR3 DNA follows: TGTGCCAGCAGTTTTAGGGGGTACTATGGCTACACCTTC. Translation gives CASSFRGYYGYTF.